This T cell receptor beta chain was retrieved from a study of cytomegalovirus exposure and HLA in healthy donors. In germline, CDR1 is LNHDA, CDR2 SQIVND (reference sequence). The trim removed 7 bases at V and 4 bases at J, leaving 6 bases unmatched. CDR3 size: 15 residues. The PCR made use of 60 Vbeta and 13 Jbeta primers. The method was immunoSEQ multiplex PCR; TCRdb's version includes in-frame clones alone and lacks a portion of them. The sample consists of roughly 110,000 clones, 82% of them appearing once. The TCR originated in a man younger than 40 in good health and CMV-seropositive. This rearrangement joins TRBV19 to TRBJ2-1; 11 bases are shared with TRBD2. Sequenced: PBMCs. The CDR3 DNA reads TGTGCCAGTACCCTTAGCGGGGGGGCTTACAATGAGCAGTTCTTC. Translation: CASTLSGGAYNEQFF.